This TCR beta chain appears in the sequencing data of a study of cytotoxic CD8 clonotypes in ibrutinib-treated CLL. Background on the study: Across the patients, approximately 12 were relapsed/refractory, over 14 treatment-naive and some 17 IGHV unmutated. Samples averaged roughly 260,000 productive templates and roughly 86,000 productive rearrangements.

The CDR3 is 15 residues long. V lost 1 base and J lost 4, with 14 bases in between. Germline CDR1 is SGHTA and CDR2 is FQGNSA. Findings and caveats of the study: At the start, clonality exceeded age-matched healthy donors and followed circulating CD8+ T-cell counts. Baseline levels were approached again at progression, after clonality had risen at ibrutinib response.

TCRdb keeps only in-frame clones here, not all; method: immunoSEQ multiplex PCR. The sample holds about 200,000 clones, more than 65% seen once. For this clone: The antigen remains undetermined.

The receptor comes from a human donor with chronic lymphocytic leukemia. V is TRBV7-2 and J is TRBJ2-7; D is unclear. The specimen comprised PBMCs, sampled after 12 months of ibrutinib treatment. CDR3 DNA sequence: TGTGCCAGCAGCTTAGTGGCGGATTATACTTACGAGCAGTACTTC. It specifies CASSLVADYTYEQYF.